These 22 T cell receptor beta chains were all obtained from the same sample, sequenced in a study of blood T cell repertoires in COVID-19. Using immunoSEQ multiplex PCR, the repertoire was profiled, and TCRdb retains in-frame clones only, with some absent. The table has 200,000 to 300,000 clones, 83% seen once; the top ten hold roughly 5.5%. Sequencing was performed on peripheral blood. The receptor source for this set is a human donor in a cohort sampled during active COVID-19.

The chain couples TRBV27 to TRBJ1-5, with D perhaps matching TRBD1 (5 bases). This CDR3 is 14 amino acids long. With 0 bases removed from V and 6 bases from J, the gap between germline ends came to 9 bases. Germline loops: CDR1 MNHEY, CDR2 SMNVEV (reference sequence). In DNA form, the CDR3 reads TGTGCCAGCAGTTTATCCAAGGGGCCTCAGCCCCAGCATTTT. It translates to CASSLSKGPQPQHF.

The genes are TRBV28 and TRBJ1-1, with TRBD1 matching over 8 bases. The CDR3 covers 15 residues. Germline V lookup: CDR1 MDHEN, CDR2 SYDVKM. The J segment lost 1 base and the V segment lost 5 bases, leaving 6 bases of the junction unmatched. This CDR3 reads CASSPRTGRNTEAFF. CDR3 DNA sequence: TGTGCCAGCAGTCCCAGGACAGGGAGGAACACTGAAGCTTTCTTT.

The chain is built from TRBV5-1 and TRBJ1-4; the D is unclear. The CDR3 spans 13 residues. V lost 4 bases to trimming and J lost 4 bases, with 8 bases between them. Looked up from germline, CDR1 is SGHRS and CDR2 is YFSETQ. CDR3 nucleotide sequence: TGCGCCAGCAGCGCCCAGGATAATGAAAAACTGTTTTTT. Its protein product is CASSAQDNEKLFF. The complete variable domain, with remaining parts taken from reference TRBV5-1 and TRBJ1-4, reads KAGVTQTPRYLIKTRGQQVTLSCSPISGHRSVSWYQQTPGQGLQFLFEYFSETQRNKGNFPGRFSGRQFSNSRSEMNVSTLELGDSALYLCASSAQDNEKLFFGSGTQLSVL.

The chain is built from TRBV7-3 and TRBJ2-1; 9 positions match TRBD2. The germline V gene has CDR1 SGHTA and CDR2 FQGTGA. The CDR3 runs 18 residues. The V segment lost 2 bases and the J segment 4 bases; nucleotides outside the gene matches: 12. This CDR3 reads CASSLQGSGSGGYNEQFF. The CDR3 DNA reads TGTGCCAGCAGCTTACAGGGGTCGGGTAGCGGGGGATACAATGAGCAGTTCTTC.

This clone was counted a single time. V is TRBV18 and J is TRBJ2-5; 7 bases match TRBD1. V gave up 4 bases and J gave up 4 bases; unmatched junction bases: 9. The germline V gene encodes CDR1 KGHSH and CDR2 LQKENI. This CDR3 spans 15 amino acids. DNA of the CDR3: TGTGCCAGCTCACTCCGGCAGGGGGAGCGAGAGACCCAGTACTTC. This translates into CASSLRQGERETQYF.

V and J are TRBV3-1 (or the pseudogene TRBV3-2) and TRBJ2-4, with 8 bases identical to TRBD2. Per the germline V gene, CDR1 is LGHDT and CDR2 is YNNKEL (reference sequence). With V trimmed by 5 bases and J by 14 bases, 11 bases remained unmatched. The CDR3 covers 13 residues. The CDR3 DNA reads TGTGCCAGCAGCTTCAATCGGGCGGGAGGAGAGTACTTC. This gives the protein CASSFNRAGGEYF.

This chain uses TRBV7-2 with TRBJ1-6; the match to TRBD1 covers 7 bases. The CDR3 totals 16 residues. After removal of 1 base from V and 4 bases from J, the junction contained 4 bases not matched to a gene. Germline CDR1 is SGHTA and CDR2 is FQGNSA. CDR3 sequence (DNA): TGTGCCAGCAGCTTAGATCAGACAGGGTATAATTCACCCCTCCACTTT. Translated: CASSLDQTGYNSPLHF. The whole variable domain, filled in from reference TRBV7-2 and TRBJ1-6, reads GAGVSQSPSNKVTEKGKDVELRCDPISGHTALYWYRQSLGQGLEFLIYFQGNSAPDKSGLPSDRFSAERTGGSVSTLTIQRTQQEDSAVYLCASSLDQTGYNSPLHFGNGTRLTVT.

The chain couples TRBV5-1 to TRBJ2-1; maybe TRBD2 (6 bases). Germline CDR1 SGHRS, CDR2 YFSETQ. V lost 3 bases and J lost 0, with 10 bases in between. The CDR3 is 15 residues long. The CDR3 loop reads CASSSDGSSYNEQFF. CDR3 DNA: TGCGCCAGCAGCTCGGACGGGAGCTCCTACAATGAGCAGTTCTTC.

The V and J genes are TRBV5-1 and TRBJ2-3; no clear D gene. The CDR3 has 14 amino acids. Germline assignment: CDR1 SGHRS and CDR2 YFSETQ. V shed 3 bases and J shed 1 base, with 9 bases lying between them. This CDR3 reads CASSSLEGTDTQYF. The CDR3 DNA sequence: TGCGCCAGCAGCTCTTTAGAGGGCACAGATACGCAGTATTTT. Combining the CDR3 with reference TRBV5-1 and TRBJ2-3 gives the whole variable domain KAGVTQTPRYLIKTRGQQVTLSCSPISGHRSVSWYQQTPGQGLQFLFEYFSETQRNKGNFPGRFSGRQFSNSRSEMNVSTLELGDSALYLCASSSLEGTDTQYFGPGTRLTVL.

This chain joins TRBV14 and TRBJ2-2; D possibly corresponds to TRBD2 (6 bases). CDR1 SGHDN and CDR2 FVKESK come from the germline V gene. Trimming cost V 5 bases and J 6 bases, with 13 bases left between them. The CDR3 totals 14 residues. CDR3 amino acids: CASSANWGAGELFF. The CDR3 DNA sequence: TGTGCCAGCAGCGCCAATTGGGGGGCCGGGGAGCTGTTTTTT.

The chain carries TRBV6-5 and TRBJ2-5; TRBD2 agrees at 11 bases. Germline V gene lookup returns CDR1 MNHEY and CDR2 SVGAGI. CDR3 length: 14 residues. V lost 5 bases to trimming and J lost 5 bases; unmatched junction nucleotides: 4. CDR3 protein: CASSTSGSRETQYF. CDR3 in DNA: TGTGCCAGCAGTACTAGCGGGAGTCGGGAGACCCAGTACTTC.

The chain employs TRBV2 and TRBJ2-1, with D perhaps TRBD2 (5 bases). V lost 8 bases, J lost 8 bases, and 19 bases lay in between. This CDR3 has 14 residues. Looked up from germline, CDR1 is SNHLY and CDR2 is FYNNEI. The CDR3 bases are TGTGCCAGCGGCCGAGGGCTAGTGGGTGATGAGCAGTTCTTC. Its translation is CASGRGLVGDEQFF.

This clone was found a few times. This chain joins TRBV7-6 and TRBJ2-5, with 11 bases lining up with TRBD2. Germline-derived CDR1 and CDR2 are SGHVS and FNYEAQ. The V gene end was trimmed by 5 bases and the J gene end by 4 bases; junction bases not matched to a gene: 12. There are 17 residues in the CDR3. CDR3 DNA: TGTGCCAGCAGCCGTAGCGGGGGGGAAAGGGAAGGAGAGACCCAGTACTTC. This sequence encodes CASSRSGGEREGETQYF.

In its sample, this clone was seen many times. V is TRBV7-3 and J is TRBJ2-2; a possible D gene is TRBD1 (6 bases). CDR3 size: 16 residues. Germline assignment: CDR1 SGHTA and CDR2 FQGTGA. With 0 bases removed from V and 1 base from J, the gap between germline ends came to 9 bases. DNA of the CDR3: TGTGCCAGCAGCTTAACCGGGACACGGAACACCGGGGAGCTGTTTTTT. Its protein product is CASSLTGTRNTGELFF. Supplemented by reference TRBV7-3 and TRBJ2-2, the full variable domain reads GAGVSQTPSNKVTEKGKYVELRCDPISGHTALYWYRQSLGQGPEFLIYFQGTGAADDSGLPNDRFFAVRPEGSVSTLKIQRTERGDSAVYLCASSLTGTRNTGELFFGEGSRLTVL.

This chain uses TRBV2 with TRBJ2-7, with 8 bases lining up with TRBD2. Germline V gene lookup returns CDR1 SNHLY and CDR2 FYNNEI. The CDR3 contains 14 residues. V trimming: 7 bases; J trimming: 6 bases; junction bases outside the gene matches: 11. CDR3 in DNA: TGTGCCAGCATCGGGGCTAGCGGGTTTGGCGAGCAGTACTTC. It codes for CASIGASGFGEQYF.

The rearrangement uses TRBV29-1 and TRBJ2-7; D ambiguous. Germline CDR1 SQVTM, CDR2 ANQGSEA. Trimming cost V 3 bases and J 4 bases, with 7 bases left between them. This CDR3 is built from 11 residues. The DNA for the CDR3 is TGCAGCGTTGAGAGCTTGTACGAGCAGTACTTC. Encoded protein: CSVESLYEQYF.

This clone showed up just a few times. J is TRBJ2-7 and V is TRBV28; 8 bases align to TRBD2. The CDR3 sequence is 14 residues long. Germline lookup yields CDR1 MDHEN and CDR2 SYDVKM. J gave up 4 bases and V 6 bases, and 8 bases lay outside the gene matches. This CDR3 reads CASRSGTRRYEQYF. The CDR3 DNA reads TGTGCCAGCAGGTCCGGGACTAGGAGGTACGAGCAGTACTTC.

The chain links TRBV12-3 or TRBV12-4 to TRBJ2-5, with a tentative D call TRBD2 (5 bases). Trimming removed 1 base from V and 4 bases from J, with 7 bases in between. This CDR3 is 13 amino acids long. Here the CDR3 reads CASSLVRGETQYF. The DNA of the CDR3 is TGTGCCAGCAGTTTAGTCCGGGGAGAGACCCAGTACTTC.

The V call is TRBV9, the J call TRBJ2-3; D gene ambiguous. Looked up from germline, CDR1 is SGDLS and CDR2 is YYNGEE. Between the trimmed V and J ends, which lost 0 bases and 1 base, there was a span of 12 bases. There are 16 residues in the CDR3. CDR3 bases: TGTGCCAGCAGCGTAGCGGAGAGAGTAGGCACAGATACGCAGTATTTT. It encodes CASSVAERVGTDTQYF.

There are a few counts of this clone. The genes are TRBV3-1 (or the pseudogene TRBV3-2) and TRBJ1-1; no clear D. The CDR3 has 12 residues. Germline-derived CDR1 and CDR2 are LGHDT and YNNKEL (reference sequence). Trimming took 2 bases from V and 2 from J, leaving 3 bases between them. CDR3: CASSQQNTEAFF. The CDR3 DNA follows: TGTGCCAGCAGCCAACAAAACACTGAAGCTTTCTTT.

Points on this clone: Other DNA sequences in the same sample also yield this CDR3. The chain has TRBV18 and TRBJ2-6; D is ambiguous. CDR1 KGHSH and CDR2 LQKENI come from the germline V gene. The CDR3 is 16 amino acids. The germline V and J ends were trimmed by 2 bases and 0 bases, with 8 bases remaining between them. The CDR3: CASSPDSSSGANVLTF. The CDR3 DNA sequence: TGTGCCAGCTCACCAGACTCGTCCTCTGGGGCCAACGTCCTGACTTTC. The full variable domain, its missing parts supplied by reference TRBV18 and TRBJ2-6, is NAGVMQNPRHLVRRRGQEARLRCSPMKGHSHVYWYRQLPEEGLKFMVYLQKENIIDESGMPKERFSAEFPKEGPSILRIQQVVRGDSAAYFCASSPDSSSGANVLTFGAGSRLTVL.

The chain joins TRBV27 to TRBJ2-7, with 8 bases aligning to TRBD2. Germline V CDR1 and CDR2: MNHEY, SMNVEV (reference sequence). This CDR3 is 15 amino acids long. The V segment lost 6 bases and the J segment 6 bases; nucleotides outside the gene matches: 13. As DNA, the CDR3 is TGTGCCAGCAGCTCCTCGGGACTAGGTGACGGCGAGCAGTACTTC. It encodes CASSSSGLGDGEQYF.